This T cell receptor beta chain was recorded in a study of identical twins. The CDR3 contains 12 residues. Trimming removed 0 bases at V and 6 bases at J, with 7 bases between. Germline lookup yields CDR1 SGHRS and CDR2 YFSETQ. MiXCR, run by TCRdb on the 5' RACE reads, gives a single entry per CDR3 protein. The table has about 290,000 distinct CDR3 sequences, around 9.7% seen once. Ten or more counts support this clonotype. Another study also made use of these data, one on yellow fever vaccine responses in identical twins.

The sequenced material came from CD8+ T cells sorted from blood. This clonotype was obtained from a woman aged 18-29 years in good health. This chain links TRBV5-1 with TRBJ2-7; perhaps TRBD1 as D (5 bases). This CDR3 reads CASSLEGVEQYF. CDR3 nucleotide sequence: TGCGCCAGCAGCTTGGAAGGGGTCGAGCAGTACTTC.